The T cell receptor (beta chain) under discussion was sequenced for a study of shared clonotypes between healthy human individuals. V was clipped by 1 base and J by 2 bases, with 11 bases between them. The CDR3 sequence is 15 residues long. CDR1 is MDHEN, CDR2 SYDVKM, per germline. Sequencing used immunoSEQ multiplex PCR; TCRdb keeps in-frame clones, though not all of them. The sample carries about 1.4 million clones, roughly 95% recorded once. This receptor was obtained from a young man in good health. J is TRBJ1-2 and V is TRBV28, with a possible D match to TRBD1 (5 bases). The sequencing sample was made of naive CD4+ T cells sorted from blood. Noted subset: CD45RA+ positively selected. DNA of the CDR3: TGTGCCAGCAGTTTATCCGGGGGACGAAACTATGGCTACACCTTC. Its protein product is CASSLSGGRNYGYTF.